Listed below are T cell receptor beta chains from one sample, sequenced in a study of blood T cell repertoires in COVID-19. The table came from immunoSEQ multiplex PCR; TCRdb's copy has only in-frame clones and leaves some out. This sample has 50,000 or so clones, with 70% to 90% found just once. The source material was peripheral blood. These TCRs come from a man aged 35 to 55 with active COVID-19. Each CDR3 is given with its conserved first and last residue. Each record gives: D gene, V gene, J gene, clone size, CDR3 protein, CDR3 DNA. The D gene is left open where the match is weak. Some rows have no size entry. The others give once, few or many, or a class for an expanded clone.

TRBD1	TRBV11-2	TRBJ2-5	-	CASSPGGTGKETQYF	TGTGCCAGCAGCCCGGGCGGGACAGGGAAAGAGACCCAGTACTTC
-	TRBV5-5	TRBJ2-3	-	CASSLEGSTDTQYF	TGTGCCAGCAGCTTGGAGGGGAGCACAGATACGCAGTATTTT
TRBD2	TRBV5-1	TRBJ2-1	-	CASSLGTSGVYNEQFF	TGCGCCAGCAGCCTGGGGACTAGCGGGGTCTACAATGAGCAGTTCTTC
TRBD1	TRBV5-1	TRBJ2-1	-	CASSPLGTGGYNEQFF	TGCGCCAGCAGCCCCCTCGGGACAGGGGGATACAATGAGCAGTTCTTC
-	TRBV30	TRBJ1-1	-	CAWSVGQVDEAFF	TGTGCCTGGAGTGTAGGCCAGGTGGATGAAGCTTTCTTT
TRBD1	TRBV27	TRBJ2-1	-	CASSSETGSNEQFF	TGTGCCAGCAGTTCTGAGACAGGGTCCAATGAGCAGTTCTTC
TRBD2	TRBV2	TRBJ2-3	many	CASRQLAGSTDTQYF	TGTGCCAGCAGGCAACTAGCGGGCAGCACAGATACGCAGTATTTT
-	TRBV10-2	TRBJ2-5	-	CASSELTGRTEETQYF	TGCGCCAGCAGTGAGTTGACTGGCAGAACCGAAGAGACCCAGTACTTC
TRBD2	TRBV10-2	TRBJ2-1	once	CASSVAGDSYNEQFF	TGCGCCAGCAGTGTGGCGGGAGACTCCTACAATGAGCAGTTCTTC
TRBD2	TRBV5-4	TRBJ2-3	few	CASSLPAGGSTDTQYF	TGTGCCAGCAGCTTACCTGCGGGAGGGAGCACAGATACGCAGTATTTT
-	TRBV9	TRBJ2-4	-	CASESDQNIQYF	TGTGCCAGTGAGTCCGATCAAAACATTCAGTACTTC
TRBD2	TRBV9	TRBJ2-7	-	CASSALGLAGSQYF	TGTGCCAGCAGCGCGTTGGGACTAGCGGGGTCGCAGTACTTC
-	TRBV9	TRBJ2-3	-	CASSRGRPSSTDTQYF	TGTGCCAGCAGCCGGGGGAGACCTTCTAGCACAGATACGCAGTATTTT
TRBD2	TRBV5-4	TRBJ2-3	-	CAGEIGGSVQYF	TGTGCCGGAGAAATCGGCGGGAGTGTGCAGTATTTT
TRBD2	TRBV9	TRBJ2-3	-	CASSVAGGSTDTQYF	TGTGCCAGCAGCGTAGCGGGAGGGAGCACAGATACGCAGTATTTT
TRBD2	TRBV5-6	TRBJ2-3	-	CASSPRTSMLNTQYF	TGTGCCAGCAGCCCCCGGACTAGCATGTTAAATACGCAGTATTTT
TRBD1	TRBV29-1	TRBJ1-2	once	CSVGDRANYGYTF	TGCAGCGTAGGGGACAGGGCGAACTATGGCTACACCTTC
-	TRBV11-2	TRBJ2-7	-	CASSSSEEWYEQYF	TGTGCCAGCAGCAGTAGCGAGGAGTGGTACGAGCAGTACTTC
TRBD2	TRBV5-4	TRBJ2-1	-	CAFSLAGGLGHEQFF	TGTGCCTTCTCCCTAGCGGGAGGCCTTGGGCATGAGCAGTTCTTC
TRBD1	TRBV28	TRBJ2-7	-	CASSPGDRSYEQYF	TGTGCCAGCAGTCCTGGGGACAGGTCTTACGAGCAGTACTTC
TRBD1	TRBV6-2/TRBV6-3	TRBJ1-2	-	CASSSPDRFAGYTF	TGTGCCAGCAGTTCCCCGGACAGGTTTGCTGGCTACACCTTC
TRBD2	TRBV30	TRBJ2-4	-	CAWTVAGANIQYF	TGTGCCTGGACCGTAGCGGGAGCAAACATTCAGTACTTC
-	TRBV5-4	TRBJ1-2	-	CASSLFLARRRDYGYTF	TGTGCCAGCAGCTTGTTTTTGGCGCGGAGGAGGGACTATGGCTACACCTTC
-	TRBV6-5	TRBJ1-4	-	CASRVGGAQKLFF	TGTGCCAGCAGGGTAGGGGGAGCCCAAAAACTGTTTTTT
-	TRBV10-3	TRBJ2-3	-	CAISESEADTQYF	TGTGCCATCAGTGAAAGTGAGGCAGATACGCAGTATTTT
TRBD1	TRBV30	TRBJ1-5	-	CACGQGANQPQHF	TGTGCCTGTGGACAGGGGGCCAATCAGCCCCAGCATTTT
-	TRBV29-1	TRBJ2-7	-	CSVTYTSYEQYF	TGCAGCGTTACATATACCTCCTACGAGCAGTACTTC
TRBD2	TRBV28	TRBJ2-1	-	CASSPGLAGYYNEQFF	TGTGCCAGCAGTCCCGGACTAGCGGGGTACTACAATGAGCAGTTCTTC
TRBD1	TRBV6-4	TRBJ2-1	-	CASSALPGQGVEQFF	TGTGCCAGCAGTGCACTCCCGGGGCAGGGGGTAGAGCAGTTCTTC
TRBD2	TRBV7-9	TRBJ2-1	-	CASSLGGINEQFF	TGTGCCAGCAGCTTGGGAGGGATCAATGAGCAGTTCTTC
-	TRBV28	TRBJ1-5	few	CASSLEGLNRPQHF	TGTGCCAGCAGTTTGGAGGGTTTGAATCGGCCCCAGCATTTT
-	TRBV3-1/TRBV3-2	TRBJ2-4	-	CASSQDRGRGIQYF	TGTGCCAGCAGCCAAGATAGGGGGAGAGGCATTCAGTACTTC
-	TRBV5-5	TRBJ2-2	-	CASSLGGVVGTGELFF	TGTGCCAGCAGCTTAGGGGGGGTAGTCGGCACCGGGGAGCTGTTTTTT
-	TRBV6-6	TRBJ2-7	-	CASSYTTEEQYF	TGTGCCAGCAGCTATACTACGGAGGAGCAGTACTTC
TRBD1	TRBV5-1	TRBJ2-7	-	CASSSSRQGLYEQYF	TGCGCCAGCAGCTCCTCCCGACAGGGTCTCTACGAGCAGTACTTC
TRBD1	TRBV5-6	TRBJ2-5	-	CASSPKATGHQETQYF	TGTGCCAGCAGCCCGAAGGCGACAGGGCACCAAGAGACCCAGTACTTC
-	TRBV3-1/TRBV3-2	TRBJ1-6	-	CASSQDFESSYNSPLHF	TGTGCCAGCAGCCAAGATTTTGAGAGCTCCTATAATTCACCCCTCCACTTT
-	TRBV5-1	TRBJ1-1	-	CASSPLGADTEAFF	TGCGCCAGCAGCCCCCTAGGGGCGGACACTGAAGCTTTCTTT
-	TRBV6-6	TRBJ1-2	-	CASSYGEFVDGYTF	TGTGCCAGCAGTTACGGGGAGTTTGTGGATGGCTACACCTTC
TRBD2	TRBV3-1/TRBV3-2	TRBJ2-3	-	CASSQATSGSDTQYF	TGTGCCAGCAGCCAAGCTACTAGCGGGAGTGATACGCAGTATTTT
TRBD2	TRBV28	TRBJ2-3	-	CASQTSGGPTDTQYF	TGTGCCAGCCAAACCAGCGGGGGTCCCACAGATACGCAGTATTTT
-	TRBV28	TRBJ1-2	-	CASSLLDYGYTF	TGTGCCAGCAGCCTATTGGACTATGGCTACACCTTC
TRBD1	TRBV3-1/TRBV3-2	TRBJ2-7	once	CASSHKGDRATYEQYF	TGTGCCAGCAGCCATAAGGGGGACAGGGCCACCTACGAGCAGTACTTC
-	TRBV30	TRBJ2-7	-	CAWSPREGEQYF	TGTGCCTGGAGTCCTCGGGAAGGCGAGCAGTACTTC
-	TRBV5-4	TRBJ1-2	-	CASSLKYRNPYGYTF	TGTGCCAGCAGCTTGAAGTACAGAAATCCCTATGGCTACACCTTC